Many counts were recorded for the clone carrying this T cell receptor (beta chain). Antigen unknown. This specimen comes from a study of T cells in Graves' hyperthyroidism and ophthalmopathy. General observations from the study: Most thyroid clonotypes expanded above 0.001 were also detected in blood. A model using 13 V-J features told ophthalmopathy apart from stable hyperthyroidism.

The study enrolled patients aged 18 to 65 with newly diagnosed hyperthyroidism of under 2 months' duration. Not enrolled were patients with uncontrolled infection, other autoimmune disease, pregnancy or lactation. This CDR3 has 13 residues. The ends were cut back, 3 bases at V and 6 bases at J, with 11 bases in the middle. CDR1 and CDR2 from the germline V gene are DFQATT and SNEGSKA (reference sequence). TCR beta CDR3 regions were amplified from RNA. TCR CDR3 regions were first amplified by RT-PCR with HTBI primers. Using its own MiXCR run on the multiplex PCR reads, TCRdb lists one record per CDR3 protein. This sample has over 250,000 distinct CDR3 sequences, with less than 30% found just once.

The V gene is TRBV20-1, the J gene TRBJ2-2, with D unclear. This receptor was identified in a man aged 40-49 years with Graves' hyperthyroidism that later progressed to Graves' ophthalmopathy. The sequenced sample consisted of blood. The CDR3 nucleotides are TGCAGTGCTAGCGTCCAAGGCGCCGGGGAGCTGTTTTTT. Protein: CSASVQGAGELFF.